These T cell receptor beta chains were read from a single sample in a study of ipilimumab plus nivolumab after autologous stem cell transplantation. Generated by immunoSEQ multiplex PCR, the TCRdb table keeps only in-frame clones and is missing some. The profile covers about 22,000 clones, with 70% to 85% appearing a single time and more than 20% taken by the ten largest. Material: PBMCs, obtained in a trial of ipilimumab plus nivolumab as post-transplant consolidation. These receptors all stem from a male donor with diffuse large B-cell lymphoma. Both conserved end residues are part of each CDR3. The order of the fields is D gene, clone size, V gene, J gene, CDR3 protein, CDR3 DNA. D genes are given only for firm matches. The size of a clone is reported for some rows only, either as once, few or many, or as a class for expanded clones.

>-|-|TRBV15|TRBJ2-1
CATSRDGRQINEQFF
TGTGCCACCAGCAGAGATGGACGGCAAATTAATGAGCAGTTCTTC
>-|-|TRBV18|TRBJ2-7
CASSPGATDGEQYF
TGTGCCAGCTCCCCCGGGGCCACGGATGGGGAGCAGTACTTC
>-|-|TRBV19|TRBJ2-1
CASSIDAASSYNEQFF
TGTGCCAGTAGTATAGACGCTGCCAGCTCCTACAATGAGCAGTTCTTC
>-|-|TRBV7-3|TRBJ2-2
CASSNRMGGTGELFF
TGTGCCAGCAGCAACCGTATGGGTGGCACCGGGGAGCTGTTTTTT
>TRBD1|-|TRBV6-1|TRBJ1-2
CASRPWTGSAVGYTF
TGTGCCAGCAGACCTTGGACAGGGAGTGCTGTCGGCTACACCTTC
>-|-|TRBV7-8|TRBJ2-7
CASSRDRSRREQYF
TGTGCCAGCAGCCGGGACCGATCCCGGCGGGAGCAGTACTTC
>-|few|TRBV19|TRBJ2-6
CASSITGGANVLTF
TGTGCCAGTAGTATTACTGGCGGGGCCAACGTCCTGACTTTC
>-|-|TRBV29-1|TRBJ1-2
CSVEDGAWGTF
TGCAGCGTTGAAGATGGGGCTTGGGGCACCTTC
>-|few|TRBV5-4|TRBJ1-6
CASSLKSENSPLHF
TGTGCCAGCAGCTTAAAGTCAGAGAATTCACCCCTCCACTTT
>-|-|TRBV19|TRBJ2-2
CASSWGSGPAGELFF
TGTGCCAGTAGTTGGGGGAGCGGACCGGCCGGGGAGCTGTTTTTT
>TRBD1|-|TRBV19|TRBJ2-2
CASSMGQGDTGELFF
TGTGCCAGTAGTATGGGACAGGGTGACACCGGGGAGCTGTTTTTT
>TRBD1|-|TRBV5-7|TRBJ1-2
CASSIRGQDSYGYTF
TGTGCCAGCAGCATCAGGGGACAGGACTCGTATGGCTACACCTTC
>-|medium-sized|TRBV7-5|TRBJ2-7
CVRSLEAGSSYEQYF
TGTGTCAGAAGCTTAGAGGCAGGGTCCTCCTACGAGCAGTACTTC
>TRBD1|-|TRBV4-2|TRBJ1-2
CASSQDSAGGGYGYTF
TGTGCCAGCAGCCAAGATTCCGCAGGGGGGGGCTATGGCTACACCTTC
>-|-|TRBV6-1|TRBJ2-7
CASSELPNEQYF
TGTGCCAGCAGTGAATTGCCGAACGAGCAGTACTTC
>-|-|TRBV7-8|TRBJ1-4
CASCPGGGELFF
TGTGCCAGCTGTCCTGGAGGCGGGGAACTGTTTTTT
>-|-|TRBV20-1|TRBJ2-1
CSAEVAHEQFF
TGCAGTGCCGAGGTAGCCCATGAGCAGTTCTTC
>-|medium-sized|TRBV7-3|TRBJ2-3
CASGQGGDTQYF
TGTGCCAGTGGACAAGGGGGAGATACGCAGTATTTT
>-|-|TRBV9|TRBJ2-5
CASSVQSQSETQYF
TGTGCCAGCAGCGTACAGTCCCAGAGTGAGACCCAGTACTTC
>TRBD1|-|TRBV7-2|TRBJ2-1
CASSLRQGVTDEQFF
TGTGCCAGCAGCTTGAGACAGGGGGTTACTGATGAGCAGTTCTTC
>-|-|TRBV2|TRBJ1-1
CASSWDSGNTEAFF
TGTGCCAGCAGTTGGGACTCCGGGAACACTGAAGCTTTCTTT
>-|-|TRBV7-9|TRBJ1-2
CASSLTGAYGYTF
TGTGCCAGCAGCCTCACAGGTGCCTATGGCTACACCTTC
>TRBD1|-|TRBV19|TRBJ1-4
CASTVDRGREKLFF
TGTGCCAGTACTGTGGACAGGGGGCGCGAAAAACTGTTTTTT
>TRBD1|-|TRBV19|TRBJ1-2
CASSKQGPGYGYTF
TGTGCCAGTAGTAAACAGGGGCCAGGCTATGGCTACACCTTC
>TRBD2|once|TRBV7-8|TRBJ2-2
CASSLAPGGYTGELFF
TGTGCCAGCAGCTTAGCTCCGGGAGGGTACACCGGGGAGCTGTTTTTT
>TRBD1|-|TRBV5-8|TRBJ2-7
CASSLGGTGAYEQYF
TGTGCCAGCAGCTTGGGGGGGACAGGGGCCTACGAGCAGTACTTC
>TRBD1|-|TRBV7-3|TRBJ2-1
CASSSTGVGEQFF
TGTGCCAGCAGCTCTACAGGGGTCGGGGAGCAGTTCTTC
>-|-|TRBV19|TRBJ1-5
CASSIDARLRGNQPQHF
TGTGCCAGTAGTATAGATGCAAGGCTTCGAGGCAATCAGCCCCAGCATTTT
>-|-|TRBV5-4|TRBJ2-2
CASSFRDTGELFF
TGTGCCAGCAGCTTCCGGGACACCGGGGAGCTGTTTTTT
>TRBD1|once|TRBV5-1|TRBJ2-3
CASSLGRTGTNTDTQYF
TGCGCCAGCAGCTTGGGGCGGACAGGGACCAACACAGATACGCAGTATTTT
>-|-|TRBV19|TRBJ1-1
CASSIGVYTEAFF
TGTGCCAGTAGTATTGGGGTTTACACTGAAGCTTTCTTT